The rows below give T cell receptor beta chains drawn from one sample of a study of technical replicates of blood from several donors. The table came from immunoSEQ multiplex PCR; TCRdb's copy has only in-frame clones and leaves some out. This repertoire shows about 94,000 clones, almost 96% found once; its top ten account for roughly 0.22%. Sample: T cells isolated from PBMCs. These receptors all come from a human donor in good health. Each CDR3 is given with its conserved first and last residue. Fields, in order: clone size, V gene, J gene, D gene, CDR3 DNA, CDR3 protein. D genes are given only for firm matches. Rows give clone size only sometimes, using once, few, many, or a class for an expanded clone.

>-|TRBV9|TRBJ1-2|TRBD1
TGTGCCAGCAGCGCCTCGGGACAGTCGAGACCCCTCCTTGGCTACACCTTC
CASSASGQSRPLLGYTF
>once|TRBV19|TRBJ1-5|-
TGTGCCAGTACACGTGTGGACTATCAGCCCCAGCATTTT
CASTRVDYQPQHF
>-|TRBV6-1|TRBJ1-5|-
TGTGCCAGCAGTGAAATTGGGCTGGATGGGCATTTT
CASSEIGLDGHF
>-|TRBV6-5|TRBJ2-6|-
TGTGCCAGCAGTTACGGCGGCAGCGTGACCAACGTCCTGACTTTC
CASSYGGSVTNVLTF
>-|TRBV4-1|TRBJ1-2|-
TGCGCCAGCAGACAACAGGGAGGTGCCCTTAGGGGCTACACCTTC
CASRQQGGALRGYTF
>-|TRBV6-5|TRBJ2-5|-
TGTGCCACCCGACAGCAAGAGACCCAGTACTTC
CATRQQETQYF
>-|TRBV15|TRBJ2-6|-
TGTGCCACCAGCAGCCCAGGGCGGTCCTCTGGGGCCAACGTCCTGACTTTC
CATSSPGRSSGANVLTF
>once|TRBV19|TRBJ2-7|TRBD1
TGTGCCAGTAGTGGAGCCGGGACAGGGACCTACGAGCAGTACTTC
CASSGAGTGTYEQYF
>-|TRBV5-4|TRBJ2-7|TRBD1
TGTGCCAGCAGCTTGGCTCAGGGGGCCTACGAGCAGTACTTC
CASSLAQGAYEQYF
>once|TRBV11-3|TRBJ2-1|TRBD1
TGTGCCAGCAGCGACAGGACAGGGTCCCGTGAGCAGTTCTTC
CASSDRTGSREQFF
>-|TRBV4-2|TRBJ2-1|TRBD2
TGTGCCAGCAGCCAAGGTCTAGCGGGGGGTGGCGATGAGCAGTTCTTC
CASSQGLAGGGDEQFF
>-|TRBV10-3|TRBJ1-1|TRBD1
TGTGCCATCAGTGAGTCTCAGACAGGGTTCACTGAAGCTTTCTTT
CAISESQTGFTEAFF
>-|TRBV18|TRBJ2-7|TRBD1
TGTGCCAGCTCACCACCGGGACAGGGTTCCTACGAGCAGTACTTC
CASSPPGQGSYEQYF
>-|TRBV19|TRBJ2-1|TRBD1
TGTGCCAGTAGTATCGACGGACAGGGGGGGCAGTTCTTC
CASSIDGQGGQFF
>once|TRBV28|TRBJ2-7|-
TGTGCCAGCAGTTTGTACGGGGGAATAACCTACGAGCAGTACTTC
CASSLYGGITYEQYF
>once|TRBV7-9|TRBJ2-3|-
TGTGCCAGCAGCTTAGAGACGGGGAAAGATACGCAGTATTTT
CASSLETGKDTQYF
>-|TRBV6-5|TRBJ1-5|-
TGTGCCAGCAGCCAGGACAATAGCAATCAGCCCCAGCATTTT
CASSQDNSNQPQHF
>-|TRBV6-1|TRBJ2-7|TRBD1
TGTGCCAGCAGTGCACGGGACAGGGGCTACGAGCAGTACTTC
CASSARDRGYEQYF
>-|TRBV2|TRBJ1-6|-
TGTGCCAGCAGTGACCCGATAGATTCACCCCTCCACTTT
CASSDPIDSPLHF
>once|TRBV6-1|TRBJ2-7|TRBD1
TGTGCCAGCAGCCTACAGGGGAACGAGCAGTACTTC
CASSLQGNEQYF